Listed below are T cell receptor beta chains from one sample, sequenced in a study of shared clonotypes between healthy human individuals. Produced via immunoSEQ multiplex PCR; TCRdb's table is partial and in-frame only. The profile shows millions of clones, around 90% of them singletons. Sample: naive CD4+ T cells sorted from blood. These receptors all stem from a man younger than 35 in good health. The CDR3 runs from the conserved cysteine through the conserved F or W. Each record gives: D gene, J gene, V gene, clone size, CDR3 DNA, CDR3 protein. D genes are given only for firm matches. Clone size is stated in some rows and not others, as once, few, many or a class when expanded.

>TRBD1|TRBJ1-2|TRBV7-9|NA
TGTGCCAGCAGCCCTTGGGACAGTTGGTATCCCAACTATGGCTACACCTTC
CASSPWDSWYPNYGYTF
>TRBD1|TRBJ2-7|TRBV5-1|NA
TGCGCCAGCAGCAACGGACAGGGCGGCGAGCAGTACTTC
CASSNGQGGEQYF
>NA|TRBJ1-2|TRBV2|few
TGTGCCAGCAGTGAACAAGGTAATGGCTACACCTTC
CASSEQGNGYTF
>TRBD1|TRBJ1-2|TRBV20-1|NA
TGCAGTGCTGGGACAGGCTATGGCTACACCTTC
CSAGTGYGYTF
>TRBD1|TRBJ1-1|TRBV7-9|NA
TGTGCCAGCAGAAGCACTGACAGGGACACTGAAGCTTTCTTT
CASRSTDRDTEAFF
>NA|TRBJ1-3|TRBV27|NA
TGTGCCAGCAGACGTGGGGGCTCTGGAAACACCATATATTTT
CASRRGGSGNTIYF
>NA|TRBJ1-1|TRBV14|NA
TGTGCCAGCAGCTTACAATTCAGGGGGAACACTGAAGCTTTCTTT
CASSLQFRGNTEAFF
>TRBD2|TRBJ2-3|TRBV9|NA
TGTGCCAGCACCATAGGGCCTAGCGGGACCACAGATACGCAGTATTTT
CASTIGPSGTTDTQYF
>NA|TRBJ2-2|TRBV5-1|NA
TGCGCCAGCAGCTTGGGAAGGGAGAACACCGGGGAGCTGTTTTTT
CASSLGRENTGELFF
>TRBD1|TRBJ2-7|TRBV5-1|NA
TGCGCCAGCAGCTTGGCCGGACAGGGCTACTACGAGCAGTACTTC
CASSLAGQGYYEQYF
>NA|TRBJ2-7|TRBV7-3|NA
TGTGCCAGCAGCTTACGCCCGAAAGGGACATCTACATCCTACGAGCAGTACTTC
CASSLRPKGTSTSYEQYF
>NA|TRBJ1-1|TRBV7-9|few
TGTGCCAGCAGCCCCGTGACTGAAGCTTTCTTT
CASSPVTEAFF
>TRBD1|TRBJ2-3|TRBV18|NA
TGTGCCAGCTCACCTGGGACAGCAACAGATACGCAGTATTTT
CASSPGTATDTQYF
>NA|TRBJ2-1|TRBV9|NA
TGTGCCAGCAGCGTTGCTGACAATGAGCAGTTCTTC
CASSVADNEQFF
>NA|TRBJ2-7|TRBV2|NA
TGTGCCAGCACGGCCTCCCAGGTCTCCGAGCAGTACTTC
CASTASQVSEQYF
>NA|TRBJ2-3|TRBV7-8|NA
TGTGCCAGCAGCTTAGCGGAGGGGATCACAGATACGCAGTATTTT
CASSLAEGITDTQYF
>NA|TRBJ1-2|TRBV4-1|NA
TGCGCCAGCAGCCAAGACAGTACTATTTATGGCTACACCTTC
CASSQDSTIYGYTF
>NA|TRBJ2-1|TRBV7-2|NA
TGTGCCAGCAGCTTAGGGGGGTTCGCCTACAATGAGCAGTTCTTC
CASSLGGFAYNEQFF
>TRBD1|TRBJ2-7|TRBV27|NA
TGTGCCAGCAGTTTATACGGGACAGGGGGCAAGTACGAGCAGTACTTC
CASSLYGTGGKYEQYF
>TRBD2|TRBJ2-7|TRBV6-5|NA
TGTGCCAGCAGTTACTCTAGCGGGAGGTACGAGCAGTACTTC
CASSYSSGRYEQYF
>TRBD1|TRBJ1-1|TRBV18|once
TGTGCCAGCTCACACCTAACAGGGGGAGCTTTCTTT
CASSHLTGGAFF
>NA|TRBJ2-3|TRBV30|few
TGTGCCTGGAGCTTCGGGAGAACAAATACGCAGTATTTT
CAWSFGRTNTQYF
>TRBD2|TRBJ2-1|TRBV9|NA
TGTGCCAGCAGCGTAGCGGGCGGGAGCCACAATGAGCAGTTCTTC
CASSVAGGSHNEQFF
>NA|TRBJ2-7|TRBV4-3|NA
TGCGCCAGCAGCCAAGAGGGACTGGGCGAGCAGTACTTC
CASSQEGLGEQYF
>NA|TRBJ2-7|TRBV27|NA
TGTGCCAGCAGTTCGCCAGGGTTTATCAAGCAGTACTTC
CASSSPGFIKQYF
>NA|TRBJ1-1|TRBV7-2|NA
TGTGCCAGCAGCTTAACGGTGAACACTGAAGCTTTCTTT
CASSLTVNTEAFF
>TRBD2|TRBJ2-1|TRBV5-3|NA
TGTGCCAGAAGCCCGGGGACTAGCGGGAGGCCACGGTTCTTC
CARSPGTSGRPRFF
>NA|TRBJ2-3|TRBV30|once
TGTGCCTGGAGTTTGGGCAGGGTCGGCACAGATACGCAGTATTTT
CAWSLGRVGTDTQYF
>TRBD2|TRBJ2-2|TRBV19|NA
TGTGCCAGTATTACTAGCGGGAGATCCACCGGGGAGCTGTTTTTT
CASITSGRSTGELFF